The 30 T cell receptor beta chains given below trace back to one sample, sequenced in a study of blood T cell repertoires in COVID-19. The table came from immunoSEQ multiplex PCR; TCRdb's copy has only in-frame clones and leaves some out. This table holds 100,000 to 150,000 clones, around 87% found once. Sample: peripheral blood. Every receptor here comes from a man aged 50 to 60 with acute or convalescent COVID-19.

The CDR3 is CASKDRGGEKLFF. CDR3 sequence (DNA): TGTGCCAGTAAGGACAGGGGCGGTGAAAAACTGTTTTTT. The genes are TRBV19 and TRBJ1-4; 9 bases match TRBD1. The CDR3 runs to 13 residues. V lost 7 bases, J lost 7 bases, and 4 bases stayed unmatched. CDR1 is LNHDA, CDR2 SQIVND, per germline (reference sequence).

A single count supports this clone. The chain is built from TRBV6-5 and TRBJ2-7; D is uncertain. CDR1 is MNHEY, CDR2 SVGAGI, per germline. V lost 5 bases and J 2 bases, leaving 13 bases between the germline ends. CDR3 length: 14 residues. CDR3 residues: CASSTAGATYEQYF. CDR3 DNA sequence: TGTGCCAGCAGTACAGCAGGTGCTACCTACGAGCAGTACTTC.

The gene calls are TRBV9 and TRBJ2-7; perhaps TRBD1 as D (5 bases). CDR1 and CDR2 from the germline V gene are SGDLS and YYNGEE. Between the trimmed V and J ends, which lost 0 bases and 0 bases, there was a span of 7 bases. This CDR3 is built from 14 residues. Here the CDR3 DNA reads TGTGCCAGCAGCGTAGCTCAGGGCTCCTACGAGCAGTACTTC. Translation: CASSVAQGSYEQYF.

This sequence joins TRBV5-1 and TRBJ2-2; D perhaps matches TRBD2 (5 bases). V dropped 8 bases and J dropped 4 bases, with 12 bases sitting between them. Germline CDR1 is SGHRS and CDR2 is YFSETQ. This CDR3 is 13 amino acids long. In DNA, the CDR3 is TGCGCCAGTACGCTTGAGGGCACCGGGGAGCTGTTTTTT. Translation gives CASTLEGTGELFF.

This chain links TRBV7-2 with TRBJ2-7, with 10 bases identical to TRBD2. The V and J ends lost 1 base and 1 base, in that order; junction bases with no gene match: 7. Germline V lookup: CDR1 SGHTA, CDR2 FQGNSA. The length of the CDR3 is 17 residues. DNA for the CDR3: TGTGCCAGCAGCTTAGTAGCGGGAGGATATGAGTCCTACGAGCAGTACTTC. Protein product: CASSLVAGGYESYEQYF.

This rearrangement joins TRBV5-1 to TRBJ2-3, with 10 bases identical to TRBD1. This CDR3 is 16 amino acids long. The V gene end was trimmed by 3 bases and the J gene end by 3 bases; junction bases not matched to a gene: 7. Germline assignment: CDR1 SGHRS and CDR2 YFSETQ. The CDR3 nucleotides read TGCGCCAGCAGCTCGCACGGACAGGGGGGGACAGATACGCAGTATTTT. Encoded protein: CASSSHGQGGTDTQYF.

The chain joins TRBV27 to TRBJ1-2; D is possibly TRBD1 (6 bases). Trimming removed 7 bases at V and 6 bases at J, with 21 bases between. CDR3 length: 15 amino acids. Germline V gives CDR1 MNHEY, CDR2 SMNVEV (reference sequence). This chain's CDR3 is CASMRTVKASNGYTF. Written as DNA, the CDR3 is TGTGCCAGCATGAGGACAGTGAAGGCTTCCAATGGCTACACCTTC.

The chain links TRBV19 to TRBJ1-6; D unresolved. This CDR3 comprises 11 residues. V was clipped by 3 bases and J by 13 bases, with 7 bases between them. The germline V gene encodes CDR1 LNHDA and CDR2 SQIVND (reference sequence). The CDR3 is CASSISSPLHF. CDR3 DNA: TGTGCCAGTAGTATCTCGTCGCCCCTCCACTTT.

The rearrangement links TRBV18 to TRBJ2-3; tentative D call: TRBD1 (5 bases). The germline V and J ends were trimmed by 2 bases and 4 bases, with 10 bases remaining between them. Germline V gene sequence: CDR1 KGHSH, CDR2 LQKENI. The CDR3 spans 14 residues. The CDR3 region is CASSPDQGPDTQYF. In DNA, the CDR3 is TGTGCCAGCTCACCAGATCAGGGCCCAGATACGCAGTATTTT.

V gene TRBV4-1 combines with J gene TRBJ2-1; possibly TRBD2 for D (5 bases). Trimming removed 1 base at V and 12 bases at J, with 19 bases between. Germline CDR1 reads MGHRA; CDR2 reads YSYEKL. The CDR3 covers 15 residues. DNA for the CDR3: TGCGCCAGCAGCCAAGTGAGGTATAGCGACTCAATGCAGTTCTTC. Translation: CASSQVRYSDSMQFF.

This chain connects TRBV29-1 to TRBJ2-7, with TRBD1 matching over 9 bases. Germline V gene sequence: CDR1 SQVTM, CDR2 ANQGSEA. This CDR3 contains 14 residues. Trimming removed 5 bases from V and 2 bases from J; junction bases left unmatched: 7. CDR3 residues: CSVTPGQGPYEQYF. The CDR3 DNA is TGCAGCGTTACCCCGGGACAGGGCCCCTACGAGCAGTACTTC.

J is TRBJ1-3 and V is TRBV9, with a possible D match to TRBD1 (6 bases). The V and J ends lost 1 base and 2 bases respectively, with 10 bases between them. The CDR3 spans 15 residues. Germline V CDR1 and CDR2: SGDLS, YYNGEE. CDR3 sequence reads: CASSVYWGPGNTIYF. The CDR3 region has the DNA TGTGCCAGCAGCGTATATTGGGGGCCTGGAAACACCATATATTTT.

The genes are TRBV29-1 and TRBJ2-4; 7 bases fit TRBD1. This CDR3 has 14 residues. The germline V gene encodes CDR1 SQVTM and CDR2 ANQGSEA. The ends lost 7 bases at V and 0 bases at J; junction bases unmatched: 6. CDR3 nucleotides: TGCAGCGCCGGGACAGCCCTAGCCAAAAACATTCAGTACTTC. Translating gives CSAGTALAKNIQYF.

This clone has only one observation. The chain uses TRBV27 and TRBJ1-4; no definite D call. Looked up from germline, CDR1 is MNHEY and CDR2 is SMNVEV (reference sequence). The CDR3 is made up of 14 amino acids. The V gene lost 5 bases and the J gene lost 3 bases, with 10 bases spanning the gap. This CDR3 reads CASSRRVANEKLFF. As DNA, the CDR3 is TGTGCCAGCAGTAGGAGGGTGGCTAATGAAAAACTGTTTTTT.

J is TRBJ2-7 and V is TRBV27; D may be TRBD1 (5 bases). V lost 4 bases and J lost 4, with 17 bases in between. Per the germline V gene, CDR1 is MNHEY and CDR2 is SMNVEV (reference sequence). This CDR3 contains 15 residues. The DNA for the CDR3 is TGTGCCAGCAGTTCGCTCCCGGTGGGGCGATACGAGCAGTACTTC. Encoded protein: CASSSLPVGRYEQYF.

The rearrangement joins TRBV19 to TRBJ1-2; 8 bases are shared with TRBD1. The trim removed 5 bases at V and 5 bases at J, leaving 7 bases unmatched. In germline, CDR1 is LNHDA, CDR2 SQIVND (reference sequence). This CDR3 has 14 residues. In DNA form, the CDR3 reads TGTGCCAGTAGTGGTGGGACAGGAGAATATGGCTACACCTTC. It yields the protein CASSGGTGEYGYTF.

The CDR3 sequence: CASSWGQPDYGYTF. The CDR3 coding sequence is TGCGCCAGCAGCTGGGGACAGCCTGACTATGGCTACACCTTC. This rearrangement joins TRBV5-1 to TRBJ1-2; 7 bases match TRBD1. This CDR3 comprises 14 residues. Germline V gene data show CDR1 as SGHRS and CDR2 as YFSETQ. J was trimmed by 3 bases and V by 3 bases; bases with no gene match: 5.

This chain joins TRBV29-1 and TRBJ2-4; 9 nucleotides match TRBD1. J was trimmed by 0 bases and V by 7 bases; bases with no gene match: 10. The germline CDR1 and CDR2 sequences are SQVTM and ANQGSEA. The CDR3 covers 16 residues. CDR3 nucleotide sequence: TGCAGCGCTAGACAGGGGGGATTACTAGCCAAAAACATTCAGTACTTC. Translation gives CSARQGGLLAKNIQYF.

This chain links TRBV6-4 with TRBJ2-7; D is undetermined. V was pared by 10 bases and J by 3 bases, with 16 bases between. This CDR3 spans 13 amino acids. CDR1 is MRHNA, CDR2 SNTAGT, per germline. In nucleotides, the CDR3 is TGTGCCATCCTTTACCGCGGAGTCTACGAGCAGTACTTC. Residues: CAILYRGVYEQYF.

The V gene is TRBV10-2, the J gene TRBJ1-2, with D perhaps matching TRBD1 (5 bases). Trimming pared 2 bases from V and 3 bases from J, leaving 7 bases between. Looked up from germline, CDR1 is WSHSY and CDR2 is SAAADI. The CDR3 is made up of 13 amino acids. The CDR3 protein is CASSEGADYGYTF. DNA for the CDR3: TGCGCCAGCAGTGAGGGGGCAGACTATGGCTACACCTTC.

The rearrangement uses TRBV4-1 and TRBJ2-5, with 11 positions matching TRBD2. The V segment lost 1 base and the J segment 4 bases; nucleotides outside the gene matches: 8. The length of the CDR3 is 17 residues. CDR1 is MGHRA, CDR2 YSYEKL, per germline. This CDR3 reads CASSQVSGLAGGETQYF. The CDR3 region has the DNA TGCGCCAGCAGCCAAGTTTCTGGTCTAGCGGGAGGAGAGACCCAGTACTTC.

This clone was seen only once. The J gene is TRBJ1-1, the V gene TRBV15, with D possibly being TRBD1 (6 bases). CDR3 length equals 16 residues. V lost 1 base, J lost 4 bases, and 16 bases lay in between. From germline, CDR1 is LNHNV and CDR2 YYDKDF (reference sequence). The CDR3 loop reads CATSRGARGTFTEAFF. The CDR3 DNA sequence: TGTGCCACCAGCAGAGGGGCCAGGGGAACTTTCACTGAAGCTTTCTTT.

The CDR3 sequence: CASSHEDRANSPLHF. The CDR3 coding sequence is TGCGCCAGCAGCCATGAGGACAGGGCGAATTCACCCCTCCACTTT. V is TRBV4-3 and J is TRBJ1-6; 8 bases are shared with TRBD1. Germline loops: CDR1 LGHNA, CDR2 YSLEER. Losses at the gene ends were 3 bases for V and 7 bases for J; bases not matched to a gene: 5. The CDR3 has 15 residues.

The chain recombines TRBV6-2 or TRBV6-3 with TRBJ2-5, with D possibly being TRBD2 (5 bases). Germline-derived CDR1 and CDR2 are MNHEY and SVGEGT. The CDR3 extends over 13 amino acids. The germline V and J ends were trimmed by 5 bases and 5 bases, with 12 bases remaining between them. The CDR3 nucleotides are TGTGCCAGCAGTCAGACGAGGGCGGAGACCCAGTACTTC. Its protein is CASSQTRAETQYF.

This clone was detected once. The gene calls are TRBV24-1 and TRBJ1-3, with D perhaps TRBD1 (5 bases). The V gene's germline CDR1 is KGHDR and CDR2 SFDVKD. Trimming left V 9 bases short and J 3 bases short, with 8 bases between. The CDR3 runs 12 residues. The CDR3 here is CATADSGNTIYF. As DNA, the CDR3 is TGTGCCACCGCCGACAGTGGAAACACCATATATTTT.

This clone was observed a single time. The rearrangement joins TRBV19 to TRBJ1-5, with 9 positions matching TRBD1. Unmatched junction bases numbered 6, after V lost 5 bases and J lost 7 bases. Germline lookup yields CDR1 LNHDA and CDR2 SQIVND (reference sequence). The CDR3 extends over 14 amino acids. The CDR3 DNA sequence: TGTGCCAGTAGTCCACCGGACAGGGGACAGCCCCAGCATTTT. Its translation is CASSPPDRGQPQHF.

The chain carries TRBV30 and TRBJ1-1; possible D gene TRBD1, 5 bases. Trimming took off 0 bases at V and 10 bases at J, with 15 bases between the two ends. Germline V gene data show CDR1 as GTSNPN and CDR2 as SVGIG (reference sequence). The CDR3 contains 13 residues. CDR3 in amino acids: CAWSVQRGRGAFF. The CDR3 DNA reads TGTGCCTGGAGTGTACAGCGGGGCCGGGGAGCTTTCTTT.

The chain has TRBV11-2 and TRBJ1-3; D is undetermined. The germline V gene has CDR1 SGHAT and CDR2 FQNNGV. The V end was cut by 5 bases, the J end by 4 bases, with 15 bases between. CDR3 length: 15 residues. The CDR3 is CASSASSPRGNTIYF. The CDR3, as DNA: TGTGCCAGCAGCGCAAGTAGCCCACGGGGAAACACCATATATTTT.

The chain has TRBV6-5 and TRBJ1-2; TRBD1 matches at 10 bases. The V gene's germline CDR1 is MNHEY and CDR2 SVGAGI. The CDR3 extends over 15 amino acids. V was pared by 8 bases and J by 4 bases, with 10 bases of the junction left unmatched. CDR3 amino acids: CASGIGQGGGYGYTF. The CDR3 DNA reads TGTGCCAGCGGGATCGGACAGGGGGGAGGCTATGGCTACACCTTC.

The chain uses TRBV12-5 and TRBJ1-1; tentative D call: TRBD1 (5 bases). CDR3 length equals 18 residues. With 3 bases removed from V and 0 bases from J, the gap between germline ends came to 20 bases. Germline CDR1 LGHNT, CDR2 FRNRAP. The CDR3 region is CASGFIVPLTVMNTEAFF. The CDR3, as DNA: TGTGCTAGTGGTTTTATTGTACCCCTGACAGTCATGAACACTGAAGCTTTCTTT.